The 20 T cell receptor beta chains below come from one sample, sequenced in a study of CD8+ T cells in alopecia areata. Investigators isolated RNA and reverse transcribed it into cDNA to act as the sequencing template. This table comes from immunoSEQ multiplex PCR, and its TCRdb copy is limited to in-frame clones, with some not included. This table holds roughly 120,000 clones with no singletons; the top ten claim around 20%. Sequencing was done on a sample of lesional skin. All receptors derive from a C3H/HeJ mouse with alopecia areata. The MHC haplotype of this mouse line is H2-k.

The table lists this clone with many counts. Gene names refer to mouse genes. Read coverage stops 4 residues before the CDR3 terminus; the germline J gene supplies the remainder. This rearrangement joins TRBV13-3 to TRBJ1-2; TRBD1 is a possible D gene (6 bases). Germline V gene sequence: CDR1 NNHDY, CDR2 SYVADS. This CDR3 spans 12 amino acids. The CDR3 spells CASSVHRDDYTF. The sequenced part of the CDR3 DNA is TGTGCCAGCAGTGTCCACAGGGAC.

On this clone itself: Gene names refer to mouse genes. The CDR3 bases that were read are TGCACCTGCAGTGCAGAAGGGACAAAAGTAAACACA. This gives the protein CTCSAEGTKVNT. The full CDR3 sequence reads CTCSAEGTKVNTEVFF. The J gene is TRBJ1-1, the V gene TRBV1; TRBD1 is a possible D gene (6 bases). The read falls 4 residues short of the CDR3 end, and the missing part is taken from the germline J gene. Germline values: CDR1 NSQYPW, CDR2 LRSPGD (reference sequence). Trimming shortened V by 0 bases and J by 1 base, and 12 bases separated the two germline ends. The CDR3 length is 16 residues.

To note about this clone: These gene names are mouse names. The read terminates 4 residues before the CDR3 end, so the remaining end is supplied by the germline J gene. V is TRBV13-2 and J is TRBJ2-1; 12 positions match TRBD2. V was pared by 1 base and J by 1 base, with 6 bases of the junction left unmatched. The CDR3 consists of 18 residues. Germline CDR1 is NNHNN and CDR2 is SYGAGS (reference sequence). CDR3 DNA (partial): TGTGCCAGCGGTGATTTTGGGACTGGGGGGCCGAACTATGCT. Protein sequence: CASGDFGTGGPNYA. The entire CDR3 is CASGDFGTGGPNYAEQFF.

As concerns this clone: Genes and germline are mouse. The read stops 4 residues short of the end of the CDR3; the missing end is completed from the germline J gene. This sequence joins TRBV13-3 and TRBJ2-7; TRBD2 matches at 10 bases. CDR1 is NNHDY, CDR2 SYVADS, per germline. The CDR3 runs to 15 residues. The sequenced CDR3 bases are TGTGCCAGCAGTGATTTGACTGGGGGGCGTTAT. Protein: CASSDLTGGRY. The full CDR3 protein reads CASSDLTGGRYEQYF.

To note about this clone: Mouse germline and gene names are used. CDR3 amino acids: CASRDWGEYEQYF. CDR3 DNA (partial): TGTGCCAGCAGAGACTGGGGGGAGTAT. The gene calls are TRBV19 and TRBJ2-7; 10 positions match TRBD2. With the read ending 4 residues before the CDR3 end, the germline J gene is used to fill in that end. CDR1 is FNHDT and CDR2 is SITEND in the germline V gene (reference sequence). The CDR3 loop spans 13 amino acids.

A word on this clone: The genes and germline here are from mouse. The read ends 4 residues shy of where the CDR3 ends; the end is completed using the germline J gene. The V call is TRBV13-2, the J call TRBJ2-5; tentatively, D is TRBD2 (7 bases). V was trimmed by 0 bases and J by 0 bases, leaving 11 bases between them. In germline, CDR1 is NNHNN, CDR2 SYGAGS (reference sequence). The CDR3 is 16 amino acids. The CDR3 DNA, read in part, is TGTGCCAGCGGTGATGATCTGGGGGCTAACCAAGAC. Its protein is CASGDDLGANQD. The whole CDR3 sequence reads CASGDDLGANQDTQYF.

This clone was recorded at least ten times. Gene names refer to mouse genes. From the germline J gene comes the end of the CDR3, since the read stops 4 residues before it. The V and J genes are TRBV1 and TRBJ2-1; D is possibly TRBD2 (6 bases). The germline CDR1 and CDR2 sequences are NSQYPW and LRSPGD (reference sequence). The CDR3 covers 15 residues. The V and J ends lost 1 base and 2 bases respectively, with 9 bases between them. CDR3 DNA, as far as it was read: TGCACCTGCAGTGCAGCTAGACTGGACTATGCT. It yields the protein CTCSAARLDYA. The entire CDR3 sequence reads CTCSAARLDYAEQFF.

This clone was picked up a small number of times. Mouse gene names and germline throughout. The read stops 4 residues short of the end of the CDR3; the missing end is completed from the germline J gene. This sample includes further DNA sequences coding for the same CDR3. V and J are TRBV19 and TRBJ2-3, with D unclear. Trimming removed 5 bases from V and 0 bases from J, with 7 bases in between. This CDR3 has 13 residues. Germline assignment: CDR1 FNHDT and CDR2 SITEND (reference sequence). This CDR3 reads CASSPLSAETLYF. The CDR3 bases that were read are TGTGCCAGCAGCCCCCTTAGTGCAGAA. Using reference TRBV19 and TRBJ2-3 for the parts outside the CDR3, the full variable domain is GGIITQTPKFLIGQEGQKLTLKCQQNFNHDTMYWYRQDSGKGLRLIYYSITENDLQKGDLSEGYDASREKKSSFSLTVTSAQKNEMAVFLCASSPLSAETLYFGSGTRLTVL.

This clone appeared a few times. The gene names here belong to mouse. The CDR3 end lies 4 residues beyond the end of the read and is filled in from the germline J gene. V and J are TRBV17 and TRBJ1-1, with no clear D. CDR1 and CDR2 (germline): MNHDT, YYDKIL. The CDR3 is made up of 11 amino acids. Trimming took 6 bases from V and 1 from J, leaving 3 bases between them. CDR3 sequence: CASSRNTEVFF. The DNA read from the CDR3 is TGTGCTAGCAGCAGGAACACA.

Only a few counts were recorded for this clone. Gene and germline names: mouse. The read halts 4 residues ahead of the CDR3 end, with the missing end drawn from the germline J gene. V gene TRBV1 combines with J gene TRBJ2-7; TRBD2 is a possible D gene (6 bases). Germline V gives CDR1 NSQYPW, CDR2 LRSPGD (reference sequence). V was trimmed by 0 bases and J by 3 bases, leaving 15 bases between them. CDR3 size: 16 residues. CDR3 DNA (partial): TGCACCTGCAGTGCAGATCAAGTCTGGGGCCTCTAT. Its protein product is CTCSADQVWGLY. The CDR3 reads in full as CTCSADQVWGLYEQYF.

A remark on this clone: Genes here carry mouse names. The CDR3 end falls 4 residues outside the read, so it is completed with the germline J gene. The chain couples TRBV19 to TRBJ2-7, with D maybe TRBD1 (5 bases). Germline V gene sequence: CDR1 FNHDT, CDR2 SITEND (reference sequence). The CDR3 consists of 15 residues. Deletions cut 0 bases from V and 0 bases from J, with 10 bases between. The CDR3 bases that were read are TGTGCCAGCAGTATAGAAAGGACATTCTCCTAT. Amino acids: CASSIERTFSY. Given in full, the CDR3 is CASSIERTFSYEQYF.

Details on this clone: Mouse names are used for the genes. Read data end 4 residues before the CDR3 end; the end is taken from the germline J gene. This chain connects TRBV13-3 to TRBJ2-3; 11 bases agree with TRBD2. Germline-derived CDR1 and CDR2 are NNHDY and SYVADS. The CDR3 has 15 amino acids. The DNA read from the CDR3 is TGTGCCAGCAGTGGGGACTGGGGGATTGAAGAA. This gives the protein CASSGDWGIEE. The CDR3, in full, reads CASSGDWGIEETLYF.

Note on this clone: Gene names refer to mouse genes. The CDR3 is cut off 4 residues early in the read; its end comes from the germline J gene. The genes are TRBV1 and TRBJ2-2; 10 positions agree with TRBD2. V dropped 0 bases and J dropped 5; count of bases not matched to a gene: 6. There are 17 residues in the CDR3. Germline V gene lookup returns CDR1 NSQYPW and CDR2 LRSPGD (reference sequence). CDR3 DNA (partial): TGCACCTGCAGTGCAGATCTCTGGGGGGGCGCGACCGGG. It encodes CTCSADLWGGATG. The full CDR3 reads CTCSADLWGGATGQLYF. Full variable domain (outside the CDR3, taken from reference TRBV1 and TRBJ2-2): VTLLEQNPRWRLVPRGQAVNLRCILKNSQYPWMSWYQQDLQKQLQWLFTLRSPGDKEVKSLPGADYLATRVTDTELRLQVANMSQGRTLYCTCSADLWGGATGQLYFGEGSKLTVL.

The sample holds a few counts of this clone. Mouse gene names and germline throughout. The sequenced fragment ends 4 residues before the CDR3 boundary, so the rest is inferred from the germline J gene. The chain is built from TRBV19 and TRBJ1-1; tentative D call: TRBD1 (5 bases). CDR1 is FNHDT and CDR2 is SITEND in the germline V gene (reference sequence). Deletions cut 6 bases from V and 0 bases from J, with 9 bases between. This CDR3 is 13 amino acids long. CDR3 sequence reads: CASTRQTNTEVFF. The sequenced part of the CDR3 DNA is TGTGCCAGCACCAGACAGACAAACACA.

Notes on this clone: The protein listed by TCRdb differs at residue 10 from the translated DNA, so the DNA translation is shown. All gene names here are mouse names. The read finishes 3 residues shy of the CDR3 end, and the germline J gene is used to complete it. The V and J genes are TRBV19 and TRBJ1-3, with 10 bases identical to TRBD1. Germline V gives CDR1 FNHDT, CDR2 SITEND (reference sequence). This CDR3 is 13 amino acids long. The CDR3 here is CASSIGTGATLYF. The CDR3 DNA, read in part, is TGTGCCAGCAGTATCGGGACAGGGGCTACG.

This clone was counted only a few times. The germline and genes are mouse ones. Read coverage stops 4 residues before the CDR3 terminus; the germline J gene supplies the remainder. The genes are TRBV13-1 and TRBJ1-2; 8 bases match TRBD1. The germline V gene has CDR1 NSHNY and CDR2 SYGAGN. This CDR3 has 11 amino acids. CDR3 bases read: TGTGCCAGCAGAGGACAGGGC. It yields the protein CASRGQG. The entire CDR3 reads CASRGQGDYTF.

As to this clone: Mouse gene names and germline throughout. The read terminates 4 residues ahead of where the CDR3 ends, so the germline J gene completes it. This chain connects TRBV1 to TRBJ1-2; TRBD1 agrees at 9 bases. The CDR3 sequence is 15 residues long. In germline, CDR1 is NSQYPW, CDR2 LRSPGD (reference sequence). Here the CDR3 reads CTCSGGTGRESDYTF. Incomplete CDR3 DNA: TGCACCTGCAGTGGGGGGACAGGGAGAGAGTCC.

This clone was found many times. Germline and genes here are mouse. The read ends 4 residues shy of where the CDR3 ends; the end is completed using the germline J gene. This chain joins TRBV1 and TRBJ2-7, with 10 bases lining up with TRBD2. The CDR3 extends over 15 amino acids. Trimming removed 2 bases from V and 0 bases from J; junction bases left unmatched: 1. Looked up from germline, CDR1 is NSQYPW and CDR2 is LRSPGD (reference sequence). CDR3 region: CTCSALGGRSYEQYF. The CDR3 DNA, read in part, is TGCACCTGCAGTGCACTGGGGGGGCGCTCCTAT.

This clone showed up just a few times. Gene names are mouse gene names. The CDR3 end lies 4 residues beyond the end of the read and is filled in from the germline J gene. The chain employs TRBV13-3 and TRBJ2-2; 8 bases line up with TRBD1. Germline trimming cut 4 bases from V and 4 bases from J; bases unmatched to any gene: 3. The CDR3 extends over 14 amino acids. CDR1 and CDR2 from the germline V gene are NNHDY and SYVADS. The sequenced part of the CDR3 DNA is TGTGCCAGCAGTTTGGACAGGGCCACCGGG. This sequence encodes CASSLDRATG. The full CDR3 sequence reads CASSLDRATGQLYF.

The sample holds a few counts of this clone. Gene names denote mouse genes. The read is 4 residues too short to cover the CDR3 end, so that end is filled in from the germline J gene. The chain couples TRBV13-3 to TRBJ1-1; a weak D match, TRBD1 (5 bases). Germline-derived CDR1 and CDR2 are NNHDY and SYVADS. The CDR3 sequence is 14 residues long. With 3 bases removed from V and 1 base from J, the gap between germline ends came to 10 bases. The CDR3 reads CASSVGVLNTEVFF. The DNA read from the CDR3 is TGTGCCAGCAGTGTAGGGGTTTTGAACACA.